This TCR beta chain stems from a study of tumor-infiltrating lymphocytes in localized non-small cell lung cancer. V was trimmed by 1 base and J by 3 bases, leaving 5 bases between them. CDR1 SGHRS and CDR2 YFSETQ come from the germline V gene. This CDR3 comprises 13 residues. This clone was seen a handful of times. Antigen specificity is unknown. The study, taken as a whole, reports: T-cell fraction did not differ between immunotypes IM1 and IM2. Higher tumor T cell infiltration than in uninvolved lung was supported by TCRbeta sequencing.

The assay was immunoSEQ multiplex PCR, and TCRdb's table has in-frame clones only and misses some. The table lists around 9,800 clones, approximately 78% of them singletons. The chain couples TRBV5-1 to TRBJ2-1; unclear D gene. The sequence was collected from a human donor with non-small cell lung cancer. The sequenced sample consisted of lung tumor tissue. CDR3 DNA: TGCGCCAGCAGCTTGAACGTCTACAATGAGCAGTTCTTC. Its protein is CASSLNVYNEQFF.